This TCR beta chain was sequenced in a study of T cells in Graves' hyperthyroidism and ophthalmopathy. This clonotype was picked up many times. Germline V lookup: CDR1 GTSNPN, CDR2 SVGIG (reference sequence). The CDR3 runs 12 residues. V was clipped by 5 bases and J by 4 bases, with 9 bases between them. Diagnostic decisions used clinical symptoms, serum thyroxine and TRAb, thyroid ultrasound and orbital computed tomography. Template material for amplifying TCR beta CDR3 regions consisted of RNA transcripts. Initially, a first-round RT-PCR of the TCR CDR3 employed the HTBI primer set. TCRdb processed the multiplex PCR reads anew with MiXCR; each CDR3 protein has one entry. The data contain about 400,000 distinct CDR3 sequences, about 16% of them singletons.

This TCR derives from a woman younger than 45 with Graves' hyperthyroidism. This rearrangement joins TRBV30 to TRBJ2-1, with a possible D match to TRBD2 (5 bases). The sequenced sample was blood. The CDR3 DNA reads TGTGCCTGGCGTGGACTTTACAATGAGCAGTTCTTC. Protein sequence: CAWRGLYNEQFF.